This TCR beta chain was identified during a study of T cell responses to AZD1222 COVID-19 vaccine. Data came from immunoSEQ multiplex PCR; TCRdb stores just in-frame clones and leaves some out. The table includes 65,000 to 85,000 clones, about 85% detected once. The CDR3 totals 14 residues. The germline V gene encodes CDR1 LNHNV and CDR2 YYDKDF (reference sequence). The germline V and J ends were trimmed by 3 bases and 8 bases, with 16 bases remaining between them. To note about this clone: Its antigen is not identified.

Broader study findings: Across the whole spike, CD4 TCRs peaked at regions 160-218 and 743-854. Among AZD1222 vaccinees, only 5 or 6 were seropositive at baseline. In a largely white British group with more females than males, clonal diversity was possibly underestimated.

The chain carries TRBV15 and TRBJ1-1, with D hard to call. Here the sequenced sample was peripheral blood, taken on day 0 of AZD1222 vaccination. The clonotype comes from an adult in good health. CDR3 coding DNA: TGTGCCACCAGCAGGGAGGGTGTTAGCCGAGAAGCTTTCTTT. Its translation: CATSREGVSREAFF.